The rows below give T cell receptor beta chains drawn from one sample of a study of cytomegalovirus exposure and HLA in healthy donors. Clones were sequenced by immunoSEQ multiplex PCR, and TCRdb holds only the in-frame ones, with some missing. Among approximately 190,000 clones, about 80% were seen once, and the ten largest hold 3.4%. The sample was PBMCs. The receptors here all came from a man aged 40-49 years in good health and CMV-seropositive. The CDR3 runs from the conserved cysteine through the conserved F or W. A D gene is named only where the DNA matches it firmly.

V gene	D gene	CDR3 protein
TRBV6-6	.	CASSLGNPANYGYTF
TRBV5-6	.	CASSLWQGYEKLFF
TRBV7-2	.	CASSLNRYHEQFF
TRBV7-9	.	CASQDQETQYF
TRBV19	.	CASSIGGDQNIQYF
TRBV27	TRBD1	CASTSNRDRENYGYTF
TRBV29-1	TRBD1	CSVHRGEETQYF
TRBV19	TRBD1	CASRIQGGEAFF
TRBV4-1	.	CASSQDSGRLGSPLHF
TRBV2	TRBD1	CASSEGDRGPYEQYF